These 25 T cell receptor beta chains originate from one sample sequenced in a study of spatial heterogeneity in lung cancer (dated by TCRdb to between 2019 and 2020). The sample's time point label is to be understood as: sample taken at primary tumor resection. Whole RNA extracted from tumor and nontumor lung tissue, or from cryopreserved PBMC samples, was used for TCR sequencing without cell sorting. Library generation was performed with 5' RACE. The sequencing machine was a NextSeq 500. TCRdb reran the public reads through fastp at Q25 and MiXCR, keeping productive beta chains. Entries that share a CDR3 protein sequence are merged under the most common genes and DNA. Present in this sample are approximately 20,000 distinct CDR3 sequences, approximately 4.4% of which were seen just once. The ten largest clones capture around 7.4% of the sample. The sample here was PBMCs, taken at surgery. Every receptor here comes from a male donor with early-stage non-small cell lung cancer.

This clonotype appeared many times. CDR3 amino acids: CASSQEESPPSPLHF. The CDR3 coding sequence is TGTGCCAGCAGCCAAGAGGAAAGCCCCCCATCACCCCTCCACTTT. V is TRBV4-2 and J is TRBJ1-6, with no clear D. V gave up 0 bases and J gave up 10 bases, with 13 bases separating them. The germline V gene encodes CDR1 LGHNA and CDR2 YNFKEQ. CDR3 length equals 15 residues.

This clonotype came up many times. CDR3 nucleotide sequence: TGCGCCAGCAGCCAAGACGGCGGCAGCAATCAGCCCCAGCATTTT. This codes for CASSQDGGSNQPQHF. V and J are TRBV4-1 and TRBJ1-5; no clear D. Germline V gene sequence: CDR1 MGHRA, CDR2 YSYEKL. This CDR3 is 15 amino acids long. V lost 0 bases and J lost 1, with 7 bases in between.

V and J are TRBV7-3 and TRBJ2-2, with 8 bases matching TRBD2. The J segment lost 3 bases and the V segment lost 6 bases, leaving 9 bases of the junction unmatched. The germline CDR1 and CDR2 sequences are SGHTA and FQGTGA. CDR3 length: 16 residues. CDR3 bases: TGTGCCAGCAGTCCTTCCGGGACTAGGGACACCGGGGAGCTGTTTTTT. Its protein is CASSPSGTRDTGELFF.

This clonotype came up many times. V usage is TRBV30 and J usage is TRBJ2-1; no clear D gene. Trimming removed 2 bases from V and 9 bases from J, with 8 bases in between. This CDR3 is built from 11 residues. Germline lookup yields CDR1 GTSNPN and CDR2 SVGIG (reference sequence). CDR3: CAWSREIEQFF. DNA of the CDR3: TGTGCCTGGAGTAGAGAGATTGAGCAGTTCTTC.

Sample share makes this clonotype medium-sized. The rearrangement joins TRBV20-1 to TRBJ1-6, with a tentative D call TRBD1 (5 bases). The germline V gene encodes CDR1 DFQATT and CDR2 SNEGSKA (reference sequence). CDR3 length equals 17 residues. Trimming pared 3 bases from V and 1 base from J, leaving 16 bases between. CDR3 sequence (DNA): TGCAGTGCTAGGAAGGGGCAGGGTTTATCCTATAATTCACCCCTCCACTTT. Its translation is CSARKGQGLSYNSPLHF.

Ten or more counts support this clonotype. This chain joins TRBV10-3 and TRBJ2-1; 13 bases line up with TRBD2. V shed 0 bases and J 4 bases; nucleotides not matched to a gene: 6. Germline CDR1 reads ENHRY; CDR2 reads SYGVKD. This CDR3 contains 18 residues. CDR3 in amino acids: CAISESGLAGVAYNEQFF. For the CDR3, the DNA is TGTGCCATCAGTGAGTCCGGACTAGCGGGAGTAGCGTACAATGAGCAGTTCTTC.

The sample holds many counts of this clonotype. The CDR3 region is CASSQTDSRREPLHF. The CDR3 DNA sequence: TGTGCCAGCAGCCAGACGGACAGCCGTAGGGAACCCCTCCACTTT. The chain recombines TRBV4-2 with TRBJ1-6, with a weak D call TRBD1 (6 bases). CDR3 length: 15 amino acids. Trimming took off 3 bases at V and 12 bases at J, with 18 bases between the two ends. Germline CDR1 and CDR2: LGHNA and YNFKEQ.

This clonotype has ten or more counts. V is TRBV29-1 and J is TRBJ1-3, with D maybe TRBD1 (5 bases). CDR3 length: 13 residues. Trimming shortened V by 6 bases and J by 0 bases, and 9 bases separated the two germline ends. Germline loops: CDR1 SQVTM, CDR2 ANQGSEA. The CDR3 sequence is CSVAGLSGNTIYF. Here the CDR3 DNA reads TGCAGCGTCGCAGGGCTCTCTGGAAACACCATATATTTT. Variable domain in full (rest from reference TRBV29-1 and TRBJ1-3): SAVISQKPSRDICQRGTSLTIQCQVDSQVTMMFWYRQQPGQSLTLIATANQGSEATYESGFVIDKFPISRPNLTFSTLTVSNMSPEDSSIYLCSVAGLSGNTIYFGEGSWLTVV.

This clonotype was seen many times. CDR3 nucleotide sequence: TGTGCCAGCGGCAGGGACACAGATACGCAGTATTTT. Its translation: CASGRDTDTQYF. V and J are TRBV2 and TRBJ2-3; D is possibly TRBD1 (5 bases). This CDR3 has 12 residues. Trimming removed 8 bases at V and 2 bases at J, with 8 bases between. Germline assignment: CDR1 SNHLY and CDR2 FYNNEI.

This clonotype is termed medium-sized. The V and J genes are TRBV29-1 and TRBJ1-1, with a tentative D call TRBD1 (5 bases). The CDR3 contains 13 residues. V shed 4 bases and J shed 5 bases, with 14 bases lying between them. CDR1 is SQVTM and CDR2 is ANQGSEA in the germline V gene. The CDR3 loop reads CSVGKGWKTEAFF. The CDR3 DNA reads TGCAGCGTTGGAAAGGGGTGGAAGACTGAAGCTTTCTTT.

The table lists this clonotype with many counts. J is TRBJ1-2 and V is TRBV20-1; the D gene is possibly TRBD1 (6 bases). The germline V gene has CDR1 DFQATT and CDR2 SNEGSKA (reference sequence). The CDR3 covers 13 residues. Trimming left V 6 bases short and J 7 bases short, with 18 bases between. This CDR3 reads CSAQLSGAGGYTF. CDR3 in DNA: TGCAGTGCCCAACTATCAGGGGCGGGTGGCTACACCTTC.

This clonotype was seen repeatedly, ten times or more. The chain is built from TRBV11-3 and TRBJ2-1; possible D gene TRBD2, 5 bases. CDR1 and CDR2 (germline): SGHNT, YENEEA. V lost 0 bases and J lost 5, with 17 bases in between. There are 17 residues in the CDR3. CDR3 residues: CASSLDGVGSGDNEQFF. The CDR3 nucleotides are TGTGCCAGCAGCTTAGATGGGGTTGGGAGCGGAGACAATGAGCAGTTCTTC. The whole variable domain, filled in from reference TRBV11-3 and TRBJ2-1, reads EAGVVQSPRYKIIEKKQPVAFWCNPISGHNTLYWYLQNLGQGPELLIRYENEEAVDDSQLPKDRFSAERLKGVDSTLKIQPAELGDSAVYLCASSLDGVGSGDNEQFFGPGTRLTVL.

By sample share, this clonotype is medium-sized. The chain has TRBV4-3 and TRBJ1-6; D ambiguous. The V end lost 2 bases, the J end lost 10 bases, and 12 bases lay between the germline ends. The CDR3 consists of 14 residues. The germline CDR1 and CDR2 sequences are LGHNA and YSLEER. The CDR3 region is CASSQNAGVSPLHF. In DNA form, the CDR3 reads TGCGCCAGCAGCCAAAATGCCGGGGTCTCACCCCTCCACTTT.

This clonotype was recorded many times. The chain combines TRBV11-2 with TRBJ1-2; a weak D match, TRBD1 (5 bases). The CDR3 spans 15 residues. V lost 4 bases and J lost 4, with 16 bases in between. Germline V gene data show CDR1 as SGHAT and CDR2 as FQNNGV. The CDR3 protein is CASSSTNQGSYGYTF. In DNA, the CDR3 is TGTGCCAGCAGCTCCACTAACCAGGGAAGCTATGGCTACACCTTC.

The CDR3 loop is CASSPARASGGARETQYF. CDR3 sequence (DNA): TGTGCCAGCAGTCCTGCTCGGGCTAGCGGGGGGGCCAGAGAGACCCAGTACTTC. The chain recombines TRBV12-3 or TRBV12-4 with TRBJ2-5, with TRBD2 matching over 12 bases. Trimming cost V 5 bases and J 4 bases; bases outside gene matches: 14. The CDR3 is 18 residues long.

This clonotype was picked up many times. V is TRBV2 and J is TRBJ1-4; the D gene is possibly TRBD1 (5 bases). This CDR3 region has 14 residues. Between the trimmed V and J ends, which lost 3 bases and 6 bases, there was a span of 11 bases. Germline CDR1 and CDR2: SNHLY and FYNNEI. CDR3 sequence: CASSEDIGDEKLFF. CDR3 nucleotide sequence: TGTGCCAGCAGTGAGGACATTGGCGATGAAAAACTGTTTTTT.

This clonotype qualifies as medium-sized. The chain recombines TRBV4-2 with TRBJ1-3; no clear D. The CDR3 loop spans 14 amino acids. From germline, CDR1 is LGHNA and CDR2 YNFKEQ. V lost 4 bases to trimming and J lost 4 bases, with 11 bases between them. The CDR3 nucleotides are TGTGCCAGCAGCCCCAGGACGGTCGGAAACACCATATATTTT. The encoded protein is CASSPRTVGNTIYF.

The table lists this clonotype with many counts. V and J are TRBV30 and TRBJ2-5, with 10 bases aligning to TRBD1. V shed 2 bases, J shed 5 bases, and the junction held 8 bases outside the gene matches. This CDR3 has 15 residues. CDR1 GTSNPN and CDR2 SVGIG come from the germline V gene (reference sequence). The CDR3 is CAWSQPGQGSETQYF. In nucleotides, the CDR3 is TGTGCCTGGAGTCAACCGGGACAGGGGTCCGAGACCCAGTACTTC. Using reference TRBV30 and TRBJ2-5 for the parts outside the CDR3, the full variable domain is SQTIHQWPATLVQPVGSPLSLECTVEGTSNPNLYWYRQAAGRGLQLLFYSVGIGQISSEVPQNLSASRPQDRQFILSSKKLLLSDSGFYLCAWSQPGQGSETQYFGPGTRLLVL.

This clonotype was seen many times. The CDR3 reads CASTFQGVTETQYF. The CDR3 coding sequence is TGTGCCAGCACTTTTCAGGGGGTAACAGAGACCCAGTACTTC. This chain links TRBV28 with TRBJ2-5, with TRBD1 matching 7 bases. The CDR3 has 14 amino acids. V was pared by 7 bases and J by 4 bases, with 9 bases of the junction left unmatched. Germline CDR1 MDHEN, CDR2 SYDVKM. Full variable domain (missing parts from reference TRBV28 and TRBJ2-5): DVKVTQSSRYLVKRTGEKVFLECVQDMDHENMFWYRQDPGLGLRLIYFSYDVKMKEKGDIPEGYSVSREKKERFSLILESASTNQTSMYLCASTFQGVTETQYFGPGTRLLVL.

This clonotype was recorded at least ten times. The V call is TRBV2, the J call TRBJ1-2; TRBD1 is a possible D gene (6 bases). This CDR3 spans 15 amino acids. V was clipped by 6 bases and J by 2 bases, with 16 bases between them. CDR1 and CDR2 from the germline V gene are SNHLY and FYNNEI. CDR3 nucleotide sequence: TGTGCCAGCAGCTCAAATAGACAGGCCAACTATGGCTACACCTTC. It codes for CASSSNRQANYGYTF.

A few counts support this clonotype. This chain connects TRBV18 to TRBJ2-7, with unresolved D. The CDR3 is 13 residues long. Germline V CDR1 and CDR2: KGHSH, LQKENI. Trimming took 4 bases from V and 2 from J, leaving 9 bases between them. Here the CDR3 DNA reads TGTGCCAGCTCACAAGGGTTGGCCTACGAGCAGTACTTC. Translating gives CASSQGLAYEQYF.

This clonotype was seen at least ten times. In nucleotides, the CDR3 is TGTGCCAGCAGTCAAAGCCTAGCGGGAGAGGAGACCCAGTACTTC. Protein sequence: CASSQSLAGEETQYF. The chain links TRBV6-6 to TRBJ2-5; 10 bases align to TRBD2. The CDR3 covers 15 residues. The trim removed 5 bases at V and 5 bases at J, leaving 8 bases unmatched. The germline V gene encodes CDR1 MNHNY and CDR2 SVGAGI (reference sequence).

The table lists this clonotype with many counts. This rearrangement joins TRBV4-2 to TRBJ2-7; D might be TRBD1 (6 bases). This CDR3 comprises 16 residues. The V and J ends lost 4 bases and 0 bases respectively, with 16 bases between them. CDR1 LGHNA and CDR2 YNFKEQ come from the germline V gene. CDR3 protein: CASSPTRTDFSYEQYF. The CDR3 DNA is TGTGCCAGCAGCCCTACCCGGACAGACTTCTCCTACGAGCAGTACTTC.

This clonotype was detected ten times or more. The chain carries TRBV29-1 and TRBJ2-7; TRBD2 matches at 9 bases. Germline V gene lookup returns CDR1 SQVTM and CDR2 ANQGSEA. The CDR3 covers 13 residues. J gave up 7 bases and V 7 bases, and 11 bases lay outside the gene matches. The CDR3 DNA reads TGCAGCGCCTTGACTAGCGGACGTGGGGAGCAGTACTTC. Its translation: CSALTSGRGEQYF.

This clonotype ranks as medium-sized (0.01 to 0.1%). This chain connects TRBV6-5 to TRBJ2-5; D gene ambiguous. The CDR3 is made up of 15 amino acids. The V end was cut by 11 bases, the J end by 0 bases, with 19 bases between. Per germline, CDR1 MNHEY and CDR2 SVGAGI. The CDR3 loop is CASYSGAGHQETQYF. CDR3 DNA: TGTGCCTCCTACTCAGGCGCAGGCCACCAAGAGACCCAGTACTTC.